The clone carrying this TCR beta chain was picked up many times. Its specificity is not known. The amount of total RNA extracted per sample was at least 5.5 micrograms. The CDR3 has 13 residues. The germline V and J ends were trimmed by 5 bases and 8 bases, with 13 bases remaining between them. The germline V gene has CDR1 MNHEY and CDR2 SVGAGI. The sample comes from a study of blood T cells in healthy people across ages. Overall study results and limits: A greater number of naive CD4+ cells and higher diversity distinguished long-lived donors from aged donors.

A sample-barcoded 5' primer and a J-beta primer mix were used in a second PCR of roughly 7 to 11 cycles. Carrying 12 random nucleotides, a template-switch adaptor labeled each individual cDNA molecule. Any given sample supplied a minimum of 3 million CDR3-containing paired-end reads. TCRdb called the 5' RACE reads again in MiXCR, with one record for every CDR3 protein. The sample gives hundreds of thousands of distinct CDR3 sequences, roughly 43% of which show up once; around 32% is in the top ten. The chain joins TRBV6-5 to TRBJ2-4; tentatively, D is TRBD2 (5 bases). The source material was blood. This clonotype was obtained from a man aged 80 or over in good health. CDR3 nucleotides: TGTGCCAGCAGTCCCCGGGCCGGGGACATTCAGTACTTC. It codes for CASSPRAGDIQYF.